This is a list of T cell receptor beta chains from one sample in a study of blood T cell repertoires in COVID-19. Profiled with immunoSEQ multiplex PCR; TCRdb holds only in-frame clones, not every one. The repertoire consists of roughly 250,000 clones, with 85% to 90% occurring once and the leading ten covering approximately 1.6%. Specimen: PBMCs or T cells enriched from blood (not recorded which). The receptors originated from a woman aged 50 to 60 who had recovered from COVID-19. Both conserved end residues are part of each CDR3. D genes are given only for firm matches. Clone size appears in some rows only: once, few, many, or a class for an expanded clone.

. TRBD2 TRBJ2-6 TRBV9 TGTGCCAGCAGCGTAGGTCTAGCGGGAAAATCGAGAGGGGCCAACGTCCTGACTTTC CASSVGLAGKSRGANVLTF
. . TRBJ1-2 TRBV19 TGTGCCAGTAGTATAGATCGTTCGGCGCAGGCATATGGCTACACCTTC CASSIDRSAQAYGYTF
. . TRBJ2-1 TRBV2 TGTGCCAGCAGTGTGTTGCAGTACAATGAGCAGTTCTTC CASSVLQYNEQFF
. TRBD2 TRBJ2-1 TRBV5-4 TGTGCCAGCAGCCAATCTGCGGGACTAGCGGGGGGCAATGAGCAGTTCTTC CASSQSAGLAGGNEQFF
few . TRBJ2-7 TRBV6-1 TGTGCCAGCAGTGAGATCCGAGGAGGGTCCTACGAGCAGTACTTC CASSEIRGGSYEQYF
. . TRBJ2-7 TRBV7-9 TGTGCCAGCAGCTTAGCGCGGGGGCCCAAAGGGAACGAGCAGTACTTC CASSLARGPKGNEQYF
once TRBD1 TRBJ1-4 TRBV6-6 TGTGCCAGCCGTTCCAGGGGGCGCATAGAGGAAAAACTGTTTTTT CASRSRGRIEEKLFF
. . TRBJ2-1 TRBV7-9 TGTGCCAGCTTTGGACTACGCGCAGGCAATGAGCAGTTCTTC CASFGLRAGNEQFF
few . TRBJ1-5 TRBV4-2 TGTGCCAGCAGCCAGGACGGCCGGCAGGGTTCGCATCAGCCCCAGCATTTT CASSQDGRQGSHQPQHF
. TRBD1 TRBJ2-3 TRBV7-8 TGTGCCAGCAGCTCCCAAGGACAGGGTAAAGATACGCAGTATTTT CASSSQGQGKDTQYF
. . TRBJ2-1 TRBV6-4 TGTGCCAGCAGTGACTTTGGCCTAGTTGTTTCCTACAATGAGCAGTTCTTC CASSDFGLVVSYNEQFF
. . TRBJ2-1 TRBV27 TGTGCCAGCAGTTTAGGTGGCAGGGAAAGTGAGCAGTTCTTC CASSLGGRESEQFF
. TRBD2 TRBJ2-7 TRBV3-1/TRBV3-2 TGTGCCAGCAGCCACCTGGCGTGGGGGACTAGCGGAAACGAGCAGTACTTC CASSHLAWGTSGNEQYF
many TRBD2 TRBJ2-7 TRBV4-1 TGCGCCAGCAGCCAAGAACTAGCGGGAGGGCCGGGAGGGTTCGAGCAGTACTTC CASSQELAGGPGGFEQYF
. . TRBJ2-3 TRBV4-3 TGCGCCAGCAGCCAAGATAGACGGGAGACAGATACGCAGTATTTT CASSQDRRETDTQYF
. . TRBJ1-1 TRBV12-5 TGTGCTAGTGGTTTGGGGGCTCCTGAAGCTTTCTTT CASGLGAPEAFF
. TRBD1 TRBJ1-1 TRBV12-3/TRBV12-4 TGTGCCAGCAGTCGGACAGGGGGACTTGAAGCTTTCTTT CASSRTGGLEAFF
few TRBD2 TRBJ2-2 TRBV2 TGTGCCAGCAGTGCTAGCGGCTACACCGGGGAGCTGTTTTTT CASSASGYTGELFF
few . TRBJ2-3 TRBV25-1 TGTGCCAGCAGTGCCCTCGGGGATACGCAGTATTTT CASSALGDTQYF
. . TRBJ1-2 TRBV6-2/TRBV6-3 TGTGCCAGCAGTCGGGGCGGAGTGGGACAATGGGAAGGCTACACCTTC CASSRGGVGQWEGYTF
. . TRBJ1-1 TRBV4-1 TGCGCCAGCAGCCAAGATTTGAGGCTTGAAGCTTTCTTT CASSQDLRLEAFF
. TRBD1 TRBJ1-2 TRBV10-3 TGTGCCATCAGTCGGGACAGTGACTATGGCTACACCTTC CAISRDSDYGYTF
. . TRBJ1-5 TRBV6-2/TRBV6-3 TGTGCCAGCAGTTACTCGGGAGTAGGTCAGCCCCAGCATTTT CASSYSGVGQPQHF
. . TRBJ1-1 TRBV19 TGTGCCAGTAGTACGCAGACAGGGAACACTGAAGCTTTCTTT CASSTQTGNTEAFF
. . TRBJ2-7 TRBV6-5 TGTGCCAGCAGTTACGGGCCCGACCTCGAGCAGTACTTC CASSYGPDLEQYF
. . TRBJ2-3 TRBV27 TGTGCCAGCATTCCGCCAGGGGGCACAGATACGCAGTATTTT CASIPPGGTDTQYF
few TRBD1 TRBJ2-1 TRBV25-1 TGTGCCAGCAGTGACAGGACAGGGGGTGCGATTAATGAGCAGTTCTTC CASSDRTGGAINEQFF
once TRBD1 TRBJ1-4 TRBV9 TGTGCCAGCAGCCCCAGAGGGGGCTGGGCAACTAATGAAAAACTGTTTTTT CASSPRGGWATNEKLFF
. . TRBJ1-3 TRBV30 TGTGCCTGGACGGCAGGCGAGAGAAACACCATATATTTT CAWTAGERNTIYF
. TRBD1 TRBJ1-6 TRBV2 TGTGCCAGCAGAGCAACCGGGACAGGGGGATCACCCCTCCACTTT CASRATGTGGSPLHF
. TRBD2 TRBJ2-7 TRBV5-1 TGCGCCAGCAGCTTGGGCCTAGCGGTCTACGAGCAGTACTTC CASSLGLAVYEQYF
. TRBD1 TRBJ1-5 TRBV30 TGTGCCTGGAGTTCGAGACAGGGTAACAATCAGCCCCAGCATTTT CAWSSRQGNNQPQHF
. . TRBJ1-3 TRBV9 TGTGCCAGCAGCGTAGGCAGGGGAGCTGGAAACACCATATATTTT CASSVGRGAGNTIYF
. TRBD2 TRBJ2-1 TRBV7-6 TGTGCCAGCAGCTTAATGGGAGGGTCCTACAATGAGCAGTTCTTC CASSLMGGSYNEQFF
. . TRBJ1-5 TRBV12-3/TRBV12-4 TGTGCCAGCAGTTGGAGGGGTCAGCCCCAGCATTTT CASSWRGQPQHF
. . TRBJ1-3 TRBV6-4 TGTGCCAGCAGTAACATCCGGAAGAGGGTAAAGACTGGAAACACCATATATTTT CASSNIRKRVKTGNTIYF
. TRBD1 TRBJ1-5 TRBV28 TGTGCCAGTAGTACAGGGGTGGGTTATCAGCCCCAGCATTTT CASSTGVGYQPQHF
. . TRBJ2-7 TRBV6-1 TGTGCCAGCCTTCGGAGGGACGGTGCCTACGAGCAGTACTTC CASLRRDGAYEQYF
once TRBD1 TRBJ1-4 TRBV27 TGTGCCAGCAGTTTACGACAGGGGTTAGGTGAAAAACTGTTTTTT CASSLRQGLGEKLFF
. TRBD1 TRBJ1-2 TRBV6-9 TGTGCCAGCAGTTATGGGGGGACAGGGAATGGCTACACCTTC CASSYGGTGNGYTF
. . TRBJ1-2 TRBV28 TGTGCCAGCAGTTTAAGGTTACAGGGCGGCTATGGCTACACCTTC CASSLRLQGGYGYTF
. . TRBJ1-1 TRBV9 TGTGCCAGCAGCGTATCGGCAGGGGCCCTAGGGATGACTGAAGCTTTCTTT CASSVSAGALGMTEAFF
. . TRBJ2-1 TRBV4-1 TGCGCCAGCAGCCAAGTTTCACAGGGTAAAAATGAGCAGTTCTTC CASSQVSQGKNEQFF
. TRBD1 TRBJ2-7 TRBV6-5 TGTGCCAGAGGGGGACAGGGGGGAAACTACGAGCAGTACTTC CARGGQGGNYEQYF
. . TRBJ1-2 TRBV19 TGTGCCAGTAGTTCGACAGTCTATGGCTACACCTTC CASSSTVYGYTF
. . TRBJ2-7 TRBV19 TGTGCCAGTAGTATCCAGGGGATCGACTACGAGCAGTACTTC CASSIQGIDYEQYF
. TRBD1 TRBJ1-2 TRBV2 TGTGCCAGCGGGGACAGTCGGCAGGCTGGCTACACCTTC CASGDSRQAGYTF
. . TRBJ1-2 TRBV4-2 TGTGCCAGCAGCCAAGATTTTACTAACTATGGCTACACCTTC CASSQDFTNYGYTF
. . TRBJ2-3 TRBV9 TGTGCCAGCAGCGTATCGGGACTGGCCACAGATACGCAGTATTTT CASSVSGLATDTQYF
. TRBD1 TRBJ2-7 TRBV28 TGTGCCAGCAGTTTAGGGGCATACGGACAGGACTACGAGCAGTACTTC CASSLGAYGQDYEQYF
few TRBD1 TRBJ2-1 TRBV6-4 TGTGCCAGCAGTGACTCGATGGACAGGGCATCTGAGCAGTTCTTC CASSDSMDRASEQFF
. . TRBJ2-6 TRBV7-8 TGTGCCAGCAGCTTAGGTGAGCGGCCTCTGCTTGGGGCCAACGTCCTGACTTTC CASSLGERPLLGANVLTF
. TRBD1 TRBJ1-6 TRBV30 TGTGCCTGGAGTGTTCTCTCGGACAGGACTAATAATTCACCCCTCCACTTT CAWSVLSDRTNNSPLHF
. TRBD2 TRBJ2-3 TRBV2 TGTGCCAGCAGTGGGTGGAGCGGGAGGGCCATACTGGATACGCAGTATTTT CASSGWSGRAILDTQYF
. . TRBJ2-7 TRBV5-1 TGCGCCAGCAGCACCTCGCTCACGAGCTCCTACGAGCAGTACTTC CASSTSLTSSYEQYF